These 23 T cell receptor beta chains originate from one sample sequenced in a study of T-cell memory formation after mild COVID-19. Via MiXCR, TCRdb re-called the 5' RACE reads, giving one row per CDR3 protein. The sample comprises fewer than 200,000 distinct CDR3 sequences, roughly 13% of which are singletons, and 3.3% rests with the top ten. Sequencing was performed on PBMCs or a T cell subset sorted from them (not recorded which). Receptor source: a young man who had mild COVID-19 (a few samples of this study predate the infection). Cell type and time point are not known.

As for this clonotype: One end of the junction is discordant with germline, which a read error may explain. The rearrangement links TRBV7-9 to TRBJ2-5; TRBD2 might be the D (6 bases). Germline CDR1 and CDR2: SEHNR and FQNEAQ (reference sequence). The CDR3 runs to 14 residues. The CDR3 loop is CASSLAGAGRTQSF. CDR3 coding DNA: TGTGCCAGCAGCTTAGCCGGGGCGGGAAGGACCCAGTCCTTC.

The rearrangement joins TRBV7-9 to TRBJ2-7; D call uncertain. V was trimmed by 5 bases and J by 1 base, leaving 12 bases between them. CDR1 and CDR2 (germline): SEHNR, FQNEAQ (reference sequence). CDR3 length: 14 residues. The CDR3 here is CASSLSRPSYEQYF. As DNA, the CDR3 is TGTGCCAGCAGCCTCTCCCGGCCATCCTACGAGCAGTACTTC. Variable domain in full (rest from reference TRBV7-9 and TRBJ2-7): DTGVSQNPRHKITKRGQNVTFRCDPISEHNRLYWYRQTLGQGPEFLTYFQNEAQLEKSRLLSDRFSAERPKGSFSTLEIQRTEQGDSAMYLCASSLSRPSYEQYFGPGTRLTVT.

This chain uses TRBV9 with TRBJ2-5; 9 positions agree with TRBD2. The germline CDR1 and CDR2 sequences are SGDLS and YYNGEE. This CDR3 contains 13 residues. Trimming at V came to 3 bases and at J to 5 bases, leaving 2 bases not matched to a gene. CDR3 sequence (DNA): TGTGCCAGCAGCGCTAGCGGGGCGGAGACCCAGTACTTC. Residues: CASSASGAETQYF.

The chain recombines TRBV5-1 with TRBJ2-1; D might be TRBD1 or TRBD2, each matching 7 bases. V was trimmed by 7 bases and J by 0 bases, leaving 23 bases between them. Germline V gene data show CDR1 as SGHRS and CDR2 as YFSETQ. The CDR3 totals 18 residues. The chain's CDR3 is CASSLPGGGISSYNEQFF. The CDR3 DNA follows: TGCGCCAGCTCTCTCCCAGGGGGGGGGATTAGCTCCTACAATGAGCAGTTCTTC.

This clonotype has more than one count but fewer than ten. The chain has TRBV4-3 and TRBJ1-2; 7 bases agree with TRBD1. CDR1 LGHNA and CDR2 YSLEER come from the germline V gene. With 0 bases clipped from V and 5 bases from J, the junction kept 6 bases outside the gene matches. This CDR3 contains 15 residues. CDR3 protein: CASSQDSNRGYGYTF. The CDR3 nucleotides are TGCGCCAGCAGCCAAGATAGTAACAGGGGATATGGCTACACCTTC.

This clonotype turned up a few times. The chain employs TRBV3-1 and TRBJ2-5; D unresolved. CDR1 is LGHDT and CDR2 is YNNKEL in the germline V gene (reference sequence). The CDR3 extends over 12 amino acids. V gave up 3 bases and J gave up 5 bases, with 7 bases separating them. CDR3 region: CASSQIGETQYF. CDR3 bases: TGTGCCAGCAGCCAGATCGGGGAGACCCAGTACTTC.

The chain combines TRBV6-6 with TRBJ2-1; 13 bases fit TRBD2. The CDR3 loop spans 15 amino acids. V shed 5 bases and J 9 bases; nucleotides not matched to a gene: 7. CDR1 is MNHNY, CDR2 SVGAGI, per germline (reference sequence). In DNA, the CDR3 is TGTGCCAGCAGTATGACTAGCGGGGGGTATGGTGAGCAGTTCTTC. Its translation: CASSMTSGGYGEQFF.

The CDR3 here is CSATGQGKSYEQYF. DNA for the CDR3: TGCAGTGCTACCGGACAGGGGAAGTCCTACGAGCAGTACTTC. J is TRBJ2-7 and V is TRBV20-1, with 9 bases fitting TRBD1. The CDR3 runs to 14 residues. CDR1 DFQATT and CDR2 SNEGSKA come from the germline V gene (reference sequence). After removal of 4 bases from V and 1 base from J, the junction contained 5 bases not matched to a gene.

The chain recombines TRBV20-1 with TRBJ2-7; D is possibly TRBD1 (5 bases). The germline V and J ends were trimmed by 2 bases and 2 bases, with 13 bases remaining between them. CDR3 length: 14 amino acids. Germline V lookup: CDR1 DFQATT, CDR2 SNEGSKA (reference sequence). This CDR3 is CSARSREGTYEQYF. CDR3 bases: TGCAGTGCTAGAAGCAGGGAAGGGACCTACGAGCAGTACTTC.

The gene calls are TRBV5-5 and TRBJ2-3, with 7 nucleotides matching TRBD1. In germline, CDR1 is SGHKS, CDR2 YYEKEE (reference sequence). CDR3 length: 15 residues. The J segment lost 7 bases and the V segment lost 0 bases, leaving 8 bases of the junction unmatched. CDR3 nucleotide sequence: TGTGCCAGCAGCTTGGAGGTGTTGGGACAGTATACGCAGTATTTT. Amino acids: CASSLEVLGQYTQYF.

This clonotype has more than one count but fewer than ten. The rearrangement uses TRBV18 and TRBJ1-5; D is ambiguous. Germline V lookup: CDR1 KGHSH, CDR2 LQKENI. The CDR3 contains 14 residues. The V and J ends lost 3 bases and 5 bases respectively, with 11 bases between them. As DNA, the CDR3 is TGTGCCAGCTCACCTCTGCAGAAAGATCAGCCCCAGCATTTT. Residues: CASSPLQKDQPQHF.

This clonotype was counted ten times or more. This chain joins TRBV5-5 and TRBJ2-7, with 10 positions matching TRBD1. The CDR3 extends over 14 amino acids. Germline-derived CDR1 and CDR2 are SGHKS and YYEKEE (reference sequence). With V trimmed by 3 bases and J by 6 bases, 6 bases remained unmatched. The CDR3 region has the DNA TGTGCCAGCAGCTCTACCGGGACAGGGGTCGAGCAGTACGTC. This gives the protein CASSSTGTGVEQYV.

In this sample, this clonotype turned up a few times. CDR3 in amino acids: CSVAFYNEKLFF. The CDR3, as DNA: TGCAGCGTCGCGTTTTATAATGAAAAACTGTTTTTT. The rearrangement uses TRBV29-1 and TRBJ1-4; D gene unclear. The V end lost 6 bases, the J end lost 4 bases, and 9 bases lay between the germline ends. This CDR3 has 12 residues. CDR1 and CDR2 from the germline V gene are SQVTM and ANQGSEA.

This clonotype was found a few times. The V and J genes are TRBV7-2 and TRBJ1-5, with unresolved D. This CDR3 has 13 residues. The ends were cut back, 1 base at V and 7 bases at J, with 8 bases in the middle. Per germline, CDR1 SGHTA and CDR2 FQGNSA. The CDR3 DNA is TGTGCCAGCAGCTTAGTCCTTGGGCAGCCCCAGCATTTT. It yields the protein CASSLVLGQPQHF.

The V gene is TRBV7-9, the J gene TRBJ2-5; D is unclear. Germline CDR1 and CDR2: SEHNR and FQNEAQ (reference sequence). V lost 1 base and J 5 bases, leaving 5 bases between the germline ends. The CDR3 contains 12 residues. CDR3 protein: CASSLGAETQYF. The CDR3 DNA reads as TGTGCCAGCAGCTTAGGGGCCGAGACCCAGTACTTC.

The rearrangement links TRBV14 to TRBJ2-1, with a possible D match to TRBD2 (5 bases). Trimming shortened V by 5 bases and J by 0 bases, and 11 bases separated the two germline ends. The CDR3 spans 15 residues. The germline gives CDR1 SGHDN, CDR2 FVKESK. CDR3 sequence (DNA): TGTGCCAGCAGCATTTTAGGGAGCTCCTACAATGAGCAGTTCTTC. Amino acid sequence: CASSILGSSYNEQFF.

This chain connects TRBV10-3 to TRBJ2-3; D unclear. Trimming cost V 4 bases and J 0 bases, with 11 bases left between them. This CDR3 spans 15 amino acids. The germline V gene has CDR1 ENHRY and CDR2 SYGVKD. This CDR3 is CAISVRQTSTDTQYF. The DNA for the CDR3 is TGTGCCATCAGTGTTCGGCAGACTAGCACAGATACGCAGTATTTT.

The V and J genes are TRBV12-3 or TRBV12-4 and TRBJ1-5, with D uncertain. CDR3 length: 15 residues. The germline V and J ends were trimmed by 6 bases and 2 bases, with 14 bases remaining between them. CDR3 in amino acids: CASSRVAGGNQPQHF. The CDR3 nucleotides are TGTGCCAGCAGCCGAGTGGCAGGTGGCAATCAGCCCCAGCATTTT.

The chain combines TRBV6-5 with TRBJ1-2; D perhaps matches TRBD1 (5 bases). V dropped 5 bases and J dropped 6 bases, with 13 bases sitting between them. CDR3 size: 13 residues. The germline CDR1 and CDR2 sequences are MNHEY and SVGAGI. The CDR3 bases are TGTGCCAGCAGTCAGATAGACAGAGATGGCTACACCTTC. Translating gives CASSQIDRDGYTF.

In this sample, this clonotype turned up a few times. This chain joins TRBV12-3 or TRBV12-4 and TRBJ2-7; TRBD1 matches at 7 bases. Trimming took 5 bases from V and 0 from J; bases not matched to a gene: 4. This CDR3 contains 14 residues. For the CDR3, the DNA is TGTGCCAGCAGTCCTAGGACAGGCTCCTACGAGCAGTACTTC. Protein product: CASSPRTGSYEQYF.

This clonotype was counted at least ten times. J is TRBJ1-1 and V is TRBV30, with D unresolved. This CDR3 is 15 amino acids long. Trimming left V 5 bases short and J 3 bases short, with 19 bases between. Germline V gene data show CDR1 as GTSNPN and CDR2 as SVGIG (reference sequence). In DNA, the CDR3 is TGTGCCTGGTCCGAGGACCCCCAGAGGTACACTGAAGCTTTCTTT. It translates to CAWSEDPQRYTEAFF.

The chain is built from TRBV30 and TRBJ1-2; weak D call: TRBD1 (5 bases). The CDR3 totals 14 residues. V shed 0 bases and J shed 7 bases, with 15 bases lying between them. Germline V gene data show CDR1 as GTSNPN and CDR2 as SVGIG (reference sequence). In DNA form, the CDR3 reads TGTGCCTGGAGTGTACTTGGGGCGTTCGGTGGCTACACCTTC. Amino acid sequence: CAWSVLGAFGGYTF.

J is TRBJ1-5 and V is TRBV10-3; D not certain. The V and J ends lost 11 bases and 3 bases respectively, with 14 bases between them. This CDR3 spans 13 amino acids. Germline V gene lookup returns CDR1 ENHRY and CDR2 SYGVKD. For the CDR3, the DNA is TGTGCCTCAGCGGGAGGGCACAATCAGCCCCAGCATTTT. Encoded protein: CASAGGHNQPQHF.